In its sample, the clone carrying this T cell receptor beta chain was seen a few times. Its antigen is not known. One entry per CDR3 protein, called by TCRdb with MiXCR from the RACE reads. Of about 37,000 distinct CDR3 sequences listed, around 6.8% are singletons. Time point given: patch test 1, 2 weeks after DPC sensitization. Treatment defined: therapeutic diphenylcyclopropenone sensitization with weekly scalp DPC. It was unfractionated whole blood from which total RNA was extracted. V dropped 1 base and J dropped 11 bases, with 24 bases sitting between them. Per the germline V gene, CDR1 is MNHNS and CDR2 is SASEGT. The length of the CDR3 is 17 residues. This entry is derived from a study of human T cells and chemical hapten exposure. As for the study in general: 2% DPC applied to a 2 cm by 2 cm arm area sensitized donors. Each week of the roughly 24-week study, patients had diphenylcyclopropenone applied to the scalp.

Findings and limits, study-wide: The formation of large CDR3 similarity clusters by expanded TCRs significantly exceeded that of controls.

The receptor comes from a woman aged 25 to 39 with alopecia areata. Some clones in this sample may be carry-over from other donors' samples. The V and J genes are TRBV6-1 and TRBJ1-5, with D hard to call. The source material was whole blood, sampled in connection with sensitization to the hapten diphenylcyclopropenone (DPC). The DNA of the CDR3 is TGTGCCAGCAGTGAAGAGGACTGGACCCACGCAATCATGTCCCAGCATTTT. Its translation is CASSEEDWTHAIMSQHF.